This T cell receptor (beta chain) came from a study of blood T cell repertoires in COVID-19. Whole-study context: Sites across the United States, Italy and Spain contributed samples from acute and convalescent COVID-19. T cells, B-cell-depleted T cells, or PBMCs provided the cDNA or gDNA that served as material.

Original methodology: Reference gene primer amplification yielded estimated nucleated cell counts. Sequencing was performed with immunoSEQ multiplex PCR; in TCRdb, only in-frame clones are kept and a portion is missing. V, J and clone size derive from that table, while D and trimming were established from the DNA sequence. Among about 160,000 clones, roughly 82% were seen once, and the ten largest hold about 7.7%. Followed over time, Seattle patients had been enrolled while infection was active. V lost 6 bases, J lost 7 bases, and 15 bases lay in between. CDR1 and CDR2 (germline): MNHEY, SVGAGI. CDR3 length: 13 amino acids.

The chain couples TRBV6-5 to TRBJ2-5; unclear D gene. Sequenced material: peripheral blood. The clonotype was recovered from a woman aged 40 to 55 with COVID-19, enrolled during active disease. DNA of the CDR3: TGTGCCAGCAGCTTAAACGTCCGCGGGACCCAGTACTTC. It is translated as CASSLNVRGTQYF.